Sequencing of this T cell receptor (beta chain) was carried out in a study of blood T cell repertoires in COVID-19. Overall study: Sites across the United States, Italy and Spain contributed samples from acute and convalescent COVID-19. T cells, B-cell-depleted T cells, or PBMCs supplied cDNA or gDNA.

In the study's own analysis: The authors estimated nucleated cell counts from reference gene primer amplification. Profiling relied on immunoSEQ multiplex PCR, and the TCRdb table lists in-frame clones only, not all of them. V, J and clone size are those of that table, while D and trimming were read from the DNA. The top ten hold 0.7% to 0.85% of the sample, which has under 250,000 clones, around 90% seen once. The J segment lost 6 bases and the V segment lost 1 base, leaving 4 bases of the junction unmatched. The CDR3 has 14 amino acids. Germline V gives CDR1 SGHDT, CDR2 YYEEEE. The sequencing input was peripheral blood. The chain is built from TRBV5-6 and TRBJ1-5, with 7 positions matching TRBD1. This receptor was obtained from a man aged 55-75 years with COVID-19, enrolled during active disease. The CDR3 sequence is CASSLYRGSQPQHF. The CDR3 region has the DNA TGTGCCAGCAGCTTGTACAGGGGTAGTCAGCCCCAGCATTTT.